The subject of this entry is one T cell receptor (beta chain). Its antigen is still unknown. These data belong to a study of cytomegalovirus exposure and HLA in healthy donors. Study-wide points: Several top significant clusters appeared, in a later analysis, to be linked to common viral pathogens.

The PCR was carried out with 60 Vbeta primers and 13 Jbeta primers. Method: immunoSEQ multiplex PCR; TCRdb's copy keeps in-frame clones and lacks some. Of 100,000 to 150,000 clones in the sample, roughly 80% were seen once. The J segment lost 7 bases and the V segment lost 8 bases, leaving 1 base of the junction unmatched. Germline V lookup: CDR1 MNHEY, CDR2 SVGAGI. The length of the CDR3 is 11 residues. The TCR originated in a male donor in good health and CMV-seronegative. The J gene is TRBJ2-1, the V gene TRBV6-5; 8 bases agree with TRBD1. Sequencing was performed on PBMCs. CDR3 DNA: TGTGCCAGCGGACAGGGTAATGAGCAGTTCTTC. Its translation: CASGQGNEQFF.